These 11 T cell receptor beta chains share one sample of origin, sequenced in a study of beta chain features in type 1 diabetes listed by TCRdb under 2018. The research as a whole found: A moderate but significant shortening of TCRB CDR3 length was observed in type 1 diabetes patients in all four CD4+ subsets.

The library was built by means of the immunoSEQ multiplex PCR assay. The entire amount of isolated RNA was reverse transcribed using the High Capacity cDNA Reverse Transcription Kit, so the sequenced TCRB transcripts were expressed ones. TCRdb obtained this table from immuneACCESS and retained in-frame rearrangements with V and J assigned. These tables miss some clones; where compared with another copy, unresolved V genes account for less than half of the shortfall, and the remainder is unexplained. The sample yields 130,000 to 150,000 clones; 13% were counted once. 1.3% of the sample comes from the top ten. No antigens are known for them. The sample consisted of central memory CD4+ T cells from blood. The origin of the receptors is a man aged 18-30 years with type 1 diabetes.

In its sample, this clone was seen many times. V gene TRBV28 combines with J gene TRBJ1-3, with D hard to call. From germline, CDR1 is MDHEN and CDR2 SYDVKM. CDR3 length: 13 residues. V lost 5 bases and J lost 4, with 9 bases in between. CDR3 bases: TGTGCCAGCAGTCCCTACCCGGGAAACACCATATATTTT. Its translation: CASSPYPGNTIYF.

This clone was seen only a few times. The chain joins TRBV18 to TRBJ2-3; 8 bases line up with TRBD2. Germline CDR1 reads KGHSH; CDR2 reads LQKENI. The CDR3 is 15 amino acids. V shed 3 bases and J 1 base; nucleotides not matched to a gene: 3. Written as DNA, the CDR3 is TGTGCCAGCTCACCCTCCGGGGGGGGCACAGATACGCAGTATTTT. It encodes CASSPSGGGTDTQYF.

This chain links TRBV5-4 with TRBJ2-2, with a tentative D call TRBD1 (6 bases). V gave up 0 bases and J gave up 3 bases, with 12 bases separating them. The CDR3 spans 16 residues. CDR1 and CDR2 (germline): SGHNT, YYREEE (reference sequence). CDR3 bases: TGTGCCAGCAGCTTGGCCAGGGGCGGAGACACCGGGGAGCTGTTTTTT. Translating it yields CASSLARGGDTGELFF.

This clone appeared a few times. CDR3 loop: CSVGGTSTDTQYF. The DNA of the CDR3 is TGCAGCGTTGGGGGGACTTCCACAGATACGCAGTATTTT. The chain has TRBV29-1 and TRBJ2-3; perhaps TRBD2 as D (6 bases). The ends were cut back, 4 bases at V and 2 bases at J, with 10 bases in the middle. Germline loops: CDR1 SQVTM, CDR2 ANQGSEA. This CDR3 comprises 13 residues.

The table lists this clone with a count of one. The CDR3 sequence: CATSARQGTSTIYF. The CDR3 DNA reads TGTGCCACCAGCGCCCGACAGGGGACCTCCACCATATATTTT. The rearrangement joins TRBV15 to TRBJ1-3; TRBD1 aligns across 8 bases. Germline CDR1 and CDR2: LNHNV and YYDKDF (reference sequence). V gave up 5 bases and J gave up 9 bases; unmatched junction bases: 9. This CDR3 contains 14 residues.

The chain couples TRBV7-8 to TRBJ1-2; D unclear. Between the trimmed V and J ends, which lost 1 base and 5 bases, there was a span of 11 bases. The CDR3 spans 14 residues. Germline V gene sequence: CDR1 SGHVS, CDR2 FQNEAQ. CDR3 nucleotide sequence: TGTGCCAGCAGCTTAGGGATAGGAAAATATGGCTACACCTTC. As protein: CASSLGIGKYGYTF.

The genes are TRBV4-2 and TRBJ2-3, with D unresolved. The germline gives CDR1 LGHNA, CDR2 YNFKEQ. The germline V and J ends were trimmed by 1 base and 2 bases, with 10 bases remaining between them. The CDR3 is 15 residues long. Here the CDR3 reads CASSQAMAVTDTQYF. In nucleotides, the CDR3 is TGTGCCAGCAGCCAAGCGATGGCGGTCACAGATACGCAGTATTTT.

This clone was detected a few times. The CDR3 DNA is TGTGCCACCAGCAGAGATGGGCAGGGCTACGAGCAGTACTTC. This sequence encodes CATSRDGQGYEQYF. The V call is TRBV15, the J call TRBJ2-7; weak D call: TRBD1 (5 bases). V lost 0 bases and J 3 bases, leaving 9 bases between the germline ends. CDR1 is LNHNV and CDR2 is YYDKDF in the germline V gene (reference sequence). The CDR3 is made up of 14 amino acids.

The chain employs TRBV2 and TRBJ1-2, with a possible D match to TRBD1 (6 bases). Germline V gene lookup returns CDR1 SNHLY and CDR2 FYNNEI. Trimming cost V 8 bases and J 3 bases, with 19 bases left between them. The CDR3 totals 15 residues. The DNA of the CDR3 is TGTGCCAGCCCCGCAGGAACAGGGCTAGACTATGGCTACACCTTC. It translates to CASPAGTGLDYGYTF.

The rearrangement joins TRBV5-1 to TRBJ1-1; unclear D gene. The CDR3 length is 15 residues. The V and J ends lost 0 bases and 1 base respectively, with 10 bases between them. CDR1 is SGHRS and CDR2 is YFSETQ in the germline V gene. Here the CDR3 reads CASSLDGSGNTEAFF. In nucleotides, the CDR3 is TGCGCCAGCAGCTTGGATGGGTCCGGGAACACTGAAGCTTTCTTT.

This clone appeared a few times. V and J are TRBV9 and TRBJ2-3, with unresolved D. Trimming removed 6 bases at V and 2 bases at J, with 16 bases between. The CDR3 sequence is 15 residues long. The V gene's germline CDR1 is SGDLS and CDR2 YYNGEE. The CDR3 sequence: CASKKDPTTTDTQYF. Written as DNA, the CDR3 is TGTGCCAGCAAAAAAGACCCGACCACCACAGATACGCAGTATTTT. The entire variable domain, with the rest obtained from reference TRBV9 and TRBJ2-3, is as follows: DSGVTQTPKHLITATGQRVTLRCSPRSGDLSVYWYQQSLDQGLQFLIQYYNGEERAKGNILERFSAQQFPDLHSELNLSSLELGDSALYFCASKKDPTTTDTQYFGPGTRLTVL.